This entry features one T cell receptor beta chain sequence. CD3+CD4+ and CD3+CD8+ cells were FACS-sorted from thawed unstimulated PBMCs. This sample is drawn from a study of T cell clones after liver transplantation. The overall study: Blood was drawn pre-transplant, before withdrawal, and after full or failed withdrawal.

Profiling relied on immunoSEQ multiplex PCR, and the TCRdb table lists in-frame clones only, not all of them. The sample carries approximately 6,400 clones, 70% to 80% recorded once. The sample in question was CD8+ T cells from blood, obtained around 45 months after liver transplant. This TCR was sampled from a human patient who received a liver transplant. Some T cells may possibly be graft donor cells.

The DNA for the CDR3 is TGTGCCAGCAGTAGCCGCGCTAATAGCAATCAGCCCCAGCATTTT. This sequence encodes CASSSRANSNQPQHF. The chain links TRBV27 to TRBJ1-5; D unresolved. V gave up 5 bases and J gave up 0 bases, with 11 bases separating them. Germline V gives CDR1 MNHEY, CDR2 SMNVEV (reference sequence). CDR3 size: 15 residues.